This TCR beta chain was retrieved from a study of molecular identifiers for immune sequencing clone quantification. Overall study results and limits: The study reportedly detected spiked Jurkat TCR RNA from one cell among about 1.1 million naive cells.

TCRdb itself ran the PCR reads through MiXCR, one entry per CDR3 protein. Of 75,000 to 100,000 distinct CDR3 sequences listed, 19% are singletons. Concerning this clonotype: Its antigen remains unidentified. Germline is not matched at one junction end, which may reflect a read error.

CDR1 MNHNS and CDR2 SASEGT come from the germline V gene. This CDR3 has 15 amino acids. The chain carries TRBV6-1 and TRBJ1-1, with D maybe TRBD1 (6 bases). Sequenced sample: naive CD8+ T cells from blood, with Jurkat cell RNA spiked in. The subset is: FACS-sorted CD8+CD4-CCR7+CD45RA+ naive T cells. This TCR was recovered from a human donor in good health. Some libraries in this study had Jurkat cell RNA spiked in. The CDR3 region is CAGSPIDRYGTEAFF. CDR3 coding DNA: TGCGCCGGCAGTCCGATCGACAGGTACGGCACTGAAGCTTTCTTT.